This TCR beta chain was recovered during a study of CD8 T cells in ankylosing spondylitis. Findings of the study overall: Earlier studies detected some motif variants in reactive arthritis synovial fluid and blood.

In the case of this clonotype: Its antigen is unknown.

Via MiXCR, TCRdb re-called the 5' RACE reads, giving one row per CDR3 protein. Among about 340,000 distinct CDR3 sequences listed, more than 20% were seen once. V lost 6 bases to trimming and J lost 1 base, with 13 bases between them. This CDR3 comprises 14 residues. Sequenced input: blood, either unsorted or a sorted T cell fraction (not recorded which). The chain combines TRBV12-3 or TRBV12-4 with TRBJ2-7; D assignment may be TRBD1 or TRBD2 (5 bases each). The sequence came from a male donor with ankylosing spondylitis or in good health (not recorded which). The DNA of the CDR3 is TGTGCCAGCAGCCAGGGAGACTGGTCCTACGAGCAGTACTTC. Translating it yields CASSQGDWSYEQYF.